Following are 12 T cell receptor beta chains from one sample sequenced in a study of blood T cells in healthy people across ages. Combining a sample-barcoded 5' primer with a J-beta primer mix, a second PCR ran for about 7 to 11 cycles. TCRdb ran MiXCR on the 5' RACE reads and lists one entry per CDR3 protein. This sample has 450,000 to 700,000 distinct CDR3 sequences; 25% to 30% occur once, and the top ten carry about 18%. The sample comprised blood. The receptors come from a woman between 65 and 79 years old in good health.

This clonotype was detected a few times. The chain uses TRBV29-1 and TRBJ1-1, with 7 positions matching TRBD1. The CDR3 runs to 12 residues. Germline CDR1 is SQVTM and CDR2 is ANQGSEA. V shed 7 bases, J shed 0 bases, and the junction held 2 bases outside the gene matches. CDR3 in amino acids: CSGDSMNTEAFF. As DNA, the CDR3 is TGCAGCGGGGACAGTATGAACACTGAAGCTTTCTTT.

A few counts support this clonotype. The chain uses TRBV12-3 or TRBV12-4 and TRBJ1-2; 7 nucleotides line up with TRBD1. V was pared by 3 bases and J by 6 bases, with 19 bases of the junction left unmatched. The CDR3 runs 18 residues. For the CDR3, the DNA is TGTGCCAGCAGTTTGAGGCTAGCGGGGAGGGGGCGAGAGGATGGCTACACCTTC. It specifies CASSLRLAGRGREDGYTF.

This clonotype was observed a few times. The genes are TRBV7-9 and TRBJ1-1; possibly TRBD1 for D (5 bases). The CDR3 has 14 amino acids. V lost 5 bases, J lost 1 base, and 11 bases lay in between. CDR1 is SEHNR and CDR2 is FQNEAQ in the germline V gene (reference sequence). The CDR3 reads CASSIFQGNTEAFF. In DNA form, the CDR3 reads TGTGCCAGCAGCATTTTCCAGGGGAACACTGAAGCTTTCTTT.

In its sample, this clonotype was seen a few times. J is TRBJ1-1 and V is TRBV5-6; D possibly corresponds to TRBD1 (6 bases). V was cut by 0 bases and J by 4 bases, with 13 bases left in between. Germline loops: CDR1 SGHDT, CDR2 YYEEEE. The CDR3 contains 15 residues. Here the CDR3 DNA reads TGTGCCAGCAGCTTGGAGGGGGGGGCGCGCACTGAAGCTTTCTTT. Translating it yields CASSLEGGARTEAFF.

The CDR3 sequence is CASSLSGGHYGEQYF. The CDR3 nucleotides read TGTGCCAGCAGCTTAAGCGGGGGGCACTACGGGGAGCAGTACTTC. The chain joins TRBV7-2 to TRBJ2-7; 9 nucleotides agree with TRBD2. CDR3 length: 15 amino acids. CDR1 is SGHTA and CDR2 is FQGNSA in the germline V gene. Germline trimming cut 2 bases from V and 7 bases from J; bases unmatched to any gene: 9.

As for this clonotype: No conserved phenylalanine or tryptophan is present at the end of the CDR3, so a read error is the likely explanation. V usage is TRBV7-9 and J usage is TRBJ1-2; no firm D call. V lost 1 base and J 7 bases, leaving 19 bases between the germline ends. This CDR3 has 16 residues. In germline, CDR1 is SEHNR, CDR2 FQNEAQ (reference sequence). CDR3 coding DNA: TGTGCCAGCAGCTTAGAGATTGCCCCACTGGAGGGTGGCTACACCTTA. Translating gives CASSLEIAPLEGGYTL.

This clonotype was detected only a few times. The chain combines TRBV7-9 with TRBJ2-5; 8 bases fit TRBD1. Judging by the DNA end, TRBJ2-1 fits better; the J call may be wrong. This CDR3 has 16 amino acids. The germline gives CDR1 SEHNR, CDR2 FQNEAQ (reference sequence). CDR3 amino acids: CASSYAPGQVINEQFF. CDR3 coding DNA: TGTGCCAGCAGCTACGCCCCGGGACAGGTGATCAATGAGCAGTTCTTC.

The rearrangement uses TRBV4-1 and TRBJ2-5, with 9 bases that match TRBD1. Germline CDR1 reads MGHRA; CDR2 reads YSYEKL. With 3 bases clipped from V and 11 bases from J, the junction kept 10 bases outside the gene matches. The CDR3 contains 14 residues. CDR3 bases: TGCGCCAGCAGCCACCGGGACAGGGAAAAGGAGCAGTACTTC. Translating gives CASSHRDREKEQYF.

This clonotype turned up a few times. This chain links TRBV29-1 with TRBJ2-1; D might be TRBD2 (6 bases). The CDR3 length is 13 residues. The V gene lost 3 bases and the J gene lost 4 bases, with 10 bases spanning the gap. Per germline, CDR1 SQVTM and CDR2 ANQGSEA. In nucleotides, the CDR3 is TGCAGCGTTGAGGACGGGGGTTACAATGAGCAGTTCTTC. This encodes CSVEDGGYNEQFF.

V gene TRBV10-3 combines with J gene TRBJ2-7; TRBD1 aligns across 8 bases. The CDR3 is made up of 13 amino acids. Germline V lookup: CDR1 ENHRY, CDR2 SYGVKD. Unmatched junction bases numbered 10, after V lost 11 bases and J lost 4 bases. In nucleotides, the CDR3 is TGTGCCGTAAACAGGGGGACCAATTACGAGCAGTACTTC. Protein product: CAVNRGTNYEQYF.

This clonotype was observed a few times. The chain carries TRBV9 and TRBJ2-3; 8 positions match TRBD2. The CDR3 is made up of 15 amino acids. Germline V CDR1 and CDR2: SGDLS, YYNGEE. V shed 3 bases and J 1 base; nucleotides not matched to a gene: 4. The CDR3 coding sequence is TGTGCCAGCAGCGATAGCGGGATGGGCACAGATACGCAGTATTTT. Translated, it gives CASSDSGMGTDTQYF.

This clonotype was picked up many times. The chain carries TRBV20-1 and TRBJ2-7; 12 bases are a match to TRBD2. CDR3 size: 14 residues. Germline CDR1 DFQATT, CDR2 SNEGSKA (reference sequence). V shed 6 bases, J shed 4 bases, and the junction held 7 bases outside the gene matches. The CDR3 here is CSALVTSGGYEQYF. For the CDR3, the DNA is TGCAGTGCCTTAGTGACTAGCGGGGGATACGAGCAGTACTTC.